This T cell receptor beta chain appears in the sequencing data of a study of shared clonotypes between healthy human individuals. Germline values: CDR1 LGHNA, CDR2 YSLEER. CDR3 size: 16 residues. V gave up 3 bases and J gave up 2 bases, with 15 bases separating them. The assay was immunoSEQ multiplex PCR, and TCRdb's table has in-frame clones only and misses some. The table shows about 2.4 million clones, with roughly nine tenths occurring only once. This chain links TRBV4-3 with TRBJ2-3; D is perhaps TRBD1 (6 bases). This TCR derives from a man younger than 30 in good health. The specimen was naive CD4+ T cells sorted from blood. Subset denoted: CD45RA+ positively selected. The CDR3, as DNA: TGCGCCAGCAGCCAGTTTACCAGGGGCCTCACAGATACGCAGTATTTT. Its protein product is CASSQFTRGLTDTQYF.